Listed below are T cell receptor beta chains from one sample, sequenced in a study of CD8+CD57+ T cells in acquired aplastic anemia. MiXCR was run by TCRdb on the reads, yielding one entry per CDR3 protein. In the table there are under 200,000 distinct CDR3 sequences, around 48% of which are singletons. What was sequenced was sorted CD4+, CD8+, or CD8+CD57+ T cells (not recorded which) from PBMCs. The receptors come from a human donor with aplastic anemia. Each CDR3 is given with its conserved first and last residue. The order of the fields is V gene, J gene, D gene, clone size, CDR3 protein, CDR3 DNA. The D gene is left open where the match is weak. Where a row states a size, it is once, few, many or the class of an expanded clone; other rows omit it.

TRBV5-1	TRBJ2-7	-	once	CASSWALAGEISYEQYF	TGCGCCAGCAGCTGGGCACTGGCAGGGGAAATCTCCTACGAGCAGTACTTC
TRBV9	TRBJ1-1	-	many	CASSVERFGPQNTEAFF	TGTGCCAGCAGCGTAGAAAGGTTCGGCCCCCAGAACACTGAAGCTTTCTTT
TRBV25-1	TRBJ2-1	-	-	CASVDVTDEQFF	TGTGCCAGCGTTGACGTTACTGATGAGCAGTTCTTC
TRBV7-2	TRBJ2-1	-	-	CASAGQYNEQFF	TGTGCCAGCGCCGGACAGTACAATGAGCAGTTCTTC
TRBV19	TRBJ1-5	TRBD1	many	CASTQGGGMGDQPQHF	TGTGCCAGTACCCAGGGGGGGGGAATGGGTGATCAGCCCCAGCATTTT
TRBV12-3/TRBV12-4	TRBJ2-1	-	-	CASSPVGRTSVEQFF	TGTGCCAGCAGCCCCGTGGGCCGTACCAGTGTTGAGCAGTTCTTC
TRBV2	TRBJ2-2	-	-	CASSLQGIGELFF	TGTGCCAGCAGCCTGCAGGGGATCGGGGAGCTGTTTTTT
TRBV24-1	TRBJ2-5	TRBD1	-	CATSAGRGQETQYF	TGTGCCACCAGTGCCGGCCGGGGACAGGAGACCCAGTACTTC
TRBV20-1	TRBJ2-5	-	once	CSALASFGAGRETQYF	TGCAGTGCCCTTGCCTCTTTTGGGGCGGGACGGGAGACCCAGTACTTC
TRBV10-3	TRBJ1-2	TRBD1	-	CAISEIHRDRYYGYTF	TGTGCCATCAGCGAAATACACCGGGACAGATACTATGGCTACACCTTC
TRBV19	TRBJ1-6	-	-	CASSIPRLGTLHF	TGTGCCAGTAGTATACCCCGTTTGGGAACCCTCCACTTT
TRBV13	TRBJ2-3	TRBD2	many	CASSQKLLAAFTDTQYF	TGTGCCAGCAGCCAAAAGTTACTAGCGGCGTTCACAGATACGCAGTATTTT
TRBV5-1	TRBJ2-7	-	-	CASSSYPGSYEQYF	TGCGCCAGCAGCTCCTACCCAGGCTCCTACGAGCAGTACTTC
TRBV10-3	TRBJ1-2	-	once	CAITADGEEGGYTF	TGTGCCATCACTGCGGACGGGGAGGAGGGAGGCTACACCTTC
TRBV7-2	TRBJ2-1	-	many	CASSRRRSSQSYNEQFF	TGTGCCAGCAGCCGGCGACGGTCCAGCCAGTCCTACAATGAGCAGTTCTTC
TRBV24-1	TRBJ1-2	TRBD1	-	CATSDTDRGGTNYGYTF	TGTGCCACCAGTGACACGGACAGGGGGGGGACTAACTATGGCTACACCTTC
TRBV7-6	TRBJ1-3	-	-	CASSSHRDSGNTIYF	TGTGCCAGCAGCTCACACAGGGACTCTGGAAACACCATATATTTT
TRBV19	TRBJ2-7	TRBD1	-	CASSLDRGTYEQYF	TGTGCCAGCAGCTTAGACAGGGGAACCTACGAGCAGTACTTC
TRBV7-3	TRBJ2-1	TRBD2	many	CASSLHGREGEQFF	TGTGCCAGCAGCTTACACGGGAGGGAGGGCGAGCAGTTCTTC
TRBV11-1	TRBJ2-1	TRBD1	-	CASSLSGTGGNEQFF	TGTGCCAGCAGTTTAAGCGGGACAGGGGGCAATGAGCAGTTCTTC
TRBV7-3	TRBJ1-1	-	-	CASSRLRETEAFF	TGTGCCAGCAGCCGACTCAGGGAAACTGAAGCTTTCTTT
TRBV7-8	TRBJ2-5	-	many	CASNNRVEETQYF	TGTGCCAGCAACAACAGGGTTGAGGAGACCCAGTACTTC
TRBV9	TRBJ1-1	TRBD1	many	CASSVESGTGGEDTEAFF	TGTGCCAGCAGCGTAGAATCCGGGACAGGGGGCGAGGACACTGAAGCTTTCTTT
TRBV5-1	TRBJ1-1	-	many	CASSLLQGDTEAFF	TGCGCCAGCAGCTTGTTACAGGGAGACACTGAAGCTTTCTTT
TRBV15	TRBJ1-1	TRBD1	few	CATSRDRVSLAEAFF	TGTGCCACCAGCAGGGACAGGGTTTCATTGGCTGAAGCTTTCTTT
TRBV7-6	TRBJ2-1	-	-	CASSLTAGEQFF	TGTGCCAGCAGCTTAACAGCTGGGGAGCAGTTCTTC
TRBV11-2	TRBJ2-7	TRBD1	many	CASSPGQGREQYF	TGTGCCAGCAGCCCAGGACAGGGGAGGGAGCAGTACTTC
TRBV12-3/TRBV12-4	TRBJ2-7	TRBD1	many	CASSYTGTGSYEQYF	TGTGCCAGCAGCTATACCGGGACAGGCTCCTACGAGCAGTACTTC
TRBV20-1	TRBJ2-7	TRBD1	-	CSANRDRGGEQYF	TGCAGTGCTAACCGGGACAGGGGTGGCGAGCAGTACTTC
TRBV6-1	TRBJ2-7	-	many	CASSSGRREQYF	TGTGCCAGCTCCTCGGGACGCCGCGAGCAGTACTTC
TRBV12-3/TRBV12-4	TRBJ2-7	-	many	CASSLDAVSYEQYF	TGTGCCAGCAGTTTAGATGCGGTCTCCTACGAGCAGTACTTC
TRBV19	TRBJ1-5	TRBD1	many	CASKGTGDQPQHF	TGTGCCAGTAAGGGGACAGGGGATCAGCCCCAGCATTTT
TRBV11-2	TRBJ2-3	-	-	CASSTRSRDLGTQYF	TGTGCCAGCAGCACCAGATCCAGGGACCTGGGTACGCAGTATTTT
TRBV29-1	TRBJ2-7	TRBD2	-	CSVEFASGRDHEQYF	TGCAGCGTTGAGTTCGCTAGCGGGAGGGATCACGAGCAGTACTTC
TRBV2	TRBJ2-3	TRBD2	few	CASRTSGNTDTQYF	TGTGCCAGCCGGACTAGCGGGAACACAGATACGCAGTATTTT
TRBV24-1	TRBJ2-7	-	-	CASSPADGSDEQYF	TGTGCCAGCAGCCCAGCGGACGGGTCCGACGAGCAGTACTTC
TRBV10-3	TRBJ1-3	-	few	CAIARRDTGSSGNTIYF	TGTGCCATCGCGCGTCGGGATACAGGGTCCTCTGGAAACACCATATATTTT
TRBV15	TRBJ1-5	-	-	CATSRKPGTPGPQHF	TGTGCCACCAGCAGAAAACCCGGGACTCCCGGGCCCCAGCATTTT
TRBV9	TRBJ1-4	-	many	CASSVKGLGEKLFF	TGTGCCAGCAGCGTAAAAGGTCTTGGTGAAAAACTGTTTTTT
TRBV2	TRBJ2-7	-	-	CASSDGGRYEQYF	TGTGCCAGCAGTGACGGGGGTAGGTACGAGCAGTACTTC
TRBV24-1	TRBJ2-7	TRBD2	-	CATSAAGGYAGYEQYF	TGTGCCACCAGTGCCGCCGGGGGGTATGCTGGATACGAGCAGTACTTC
TRBV28	TRBJ1-1	-	few	CASTRPGVGGSEAFF	TGTGCCAGCACCCGACCAGGGGTTGGGGGGTCTGAAGCTTTCTTT
TRBV7-6	TRBJ2-1	-	-	CASTLGGTYNEQFF	TGTGCCAGCACCCTTGGGGGGACTTACAATGAGCAGTTCTTC
TRBV15	TRBJ1-1	-	-	CATSSPRDDGGTEAFF	TGTGCCACCAGCAGCCCACGGGACGACGGAGGAACTGAAGCTTTCTTT
TRBV20-1	TRBJ1-1	TRBD1	many	CSAPQTGGNTEAFF	TGCAGTGCTCCCCAGACAGGGGGCAACACTGAAGCTTTCTTT
TRBV5-4	TRBJ2-5	-	-	CASSLAGTFQETQYF	TGTGCCAGCAGCTTGGCCGGGACCTTCCAAGAGACCCAGTACTTC
TRBV28	TRBJ1-4	-	-	CASSSRQVDEKLFF	TGTGCCAGCAGTTCCCGACAGGTTGACGAAAAACTGTTTTTT
TRBV24-1	TRBJ2-5	-	few	CATSDARGSGETQYF	TGTGCCACCAGTGACGCCAGGGGATCGGGGGAGACCCAGTACTTC
TRBV20-1	TRBJ2-7	TRBD2	many	CSARGSLAGVREQYF	TGCAGTGCTAGAGGCAGCCTAGCGGGAGTACGGGAGCAGTACTTC
TRBV20-1	TRBJ1-4	TRBD1	-	CSARQGASEKLFF	TGCAGTGCTAGACAGGGGGCCAGTGAAAAACTGTTTTTT
TRBV3-1	TRBJ2-1	TRBD2	-	CASSGGTTTDEQFF	TGTGCCAGCAGCGGAGGGACTACAACAGATGAGCAGTTCTTC
TRBV19	TRBJ1-4	-	once	CASSRWAENEKLFF	TGTGCCAGTAGTAGATGGGCTGAAAATGAAAAACTGTTTTTT
TRBV7-9	TRBJ1-5	TRBD1	many	CASVEQGPPQPQHF	TGTGCCAGCGTGGAACAGGGGCCCCCTCAGCCCCAGCATTTT
TRBV6-2/TRBV6-3	TRBJ2-3	-	-	CASSYRSTVELSTDTQYF	TGTGCCAGCAGTTACCGGTCCACGGTAGAGCTAAGCACAGATACGCAGTATTTT
TRBV15	TRBJ2-7	TRBD1	-	CATSRDLGQGSYEQYF	TGTGCCACCAGCAGAGATTTGGGACAGGGGTCCTACGAGCAGTACTTC
TRBV7-8	TRBJ1-1	-	-	CASSLAVTPHSTEAFF	TGTGCCAGCAGCTTAGCAGTAACGCCGCATAGCACTGAAGCTTTCTTT
TRBV5-1	TRBJ1-3	-	-	CASSLVGISGNTIYF	TGCGCCAGCAGCTTGGTGGGAATCTCTGGAAACACCATATATTTT
TRBV28	TRBJ2-5	TRBD2	-	CASIPTGGRAVTQYF	TGTGCCAGCATCCCCACGGGCGGGAGAGCGGTGACCCAGTACTTC
TRBV29-1	TRBJ2-7	TRBD1	-	CSGQRDRVSEQYF	TGCAGCGGACAACGGGACAGGGTAAGCGAGCAGTACTTC